Below, 22 T cell receptor beta chains from the same sample are listed, as sequenced in a study of immune evolution from preneoplasia to lung adenocarcinoma. TCRdb keeps only in-frame clones here, not all; method: immunoSEQ multiplex PCR. The repertoire consists of about 6,300 clones, with 70% to 80% occurring once and the leading ten covering approximately 12%. The specimen sequenced was FFPE minimally invasive lung adenocarcinoma tissue. The receptors were sampled from a person aged 65 to 85 with lung adenocarcinoma.

This chain joins TRBV12-5 and TRBJ1-3; 9 bases agree with TRBD1. The CDR3 sequence is 18 residues long. Germline lookup yields CDR1 LGHNT and CDR2 FRNRAP. V was pared by 1 base and J by 7 bases, with 14 bases of the junction left unmatched. The CDR3 region has the DNA TGTGCTAGTGGTTTGGCCACCGCCGGGACAGGGTTTTCTAACACCATATATTTT. Protein product: CASGLATAGTGFSNTIYF.

The rearrangement joins TRBV2 to TRBJ2-3; D tentatively fits TRBD1 or TRBD2 (6 bases each). V shed 6 bases and J shed 5 bases, with 18 bases lying between them. Germline V gene sequence: CDR1 SNHLY, CDR2 FYNNEI. This CDR3 is built from 15 residues. CDR3 sequence: CASRHGSGAEDTQYF. In DNA form, the CDR3 reads TGTGCCAGCAGGCATGGATCGGGGGCGGAAGATACGCAGTATTTT.

This clone was observed a single time. The chain has TRBV28 and TRBJ1-2; D is uncertain. Per the germline V gene, CDR1 is MDHEN and CDR2 is SYDVKM. The V end was cut by 3 bases, the J end by 12 bases, with 8 bases between. The CDR3 has 10 residues. Here the CDR3 DNA reads TGTGCCAGCAGTTTTTCGGTGGACACCTTC. Its translation: CASSFSVDTF.

This clone was detected only a few times. The gene calls are TRBV29-1 and TRBJ1-4; possibly TRBD1 for D (6 bases). CDR3 length: 14 residues. CDR1 is SQVTM and CDR2 is ANQGSEA in the germline V gene. V lost 5 bases, J lost 7 bases, and 17 bases lay in between. The CDR3 sequence: CSVKPGTTAEKLFF. The CDR3 nucleotides read TGCAGCGTTAAACCCGGGACAACGGCTGAAAAACTGTTTTTT.

DNA for the CDR3: TGTGCCAGCAGCCCGAAAGCGGGGGGCGCAAATGAGCAGTTCTTC. Translating it yields CASSPKAGGANEQFF. The rearrangement links TRBV6-5 to TRBJ2-1; 9 nucleotides agree with TRBD2. Trimming removed 6 bases from V and 7 bases from J; junction bases left unmatched: 10. CDR1 is MNHEY, CDR2 SVGAGI, per germline. The CDR3 has 15 amino acids.

A few counts support this clone. This chain links TRBV19 with TRBJ2-5, with D tentatively TRBD2 (7 bases). The germline gives CDR1 LNHDA, CDR2 SQIVND (reference sequence). Trimming shortened V by 7 bases and J by 4 bases, and 16 bases separated the two germline ends. The CDR3 covers 14 residues. CDR3 nucleotides: TGTGCCAGTAAAGGTGGAGGGGGGGGAGAGACCCAGTACTTC. Translation gives CASKGGGGGETQYF.

This clone was counted between two and nine times. The genes are TRBV9 and TRBJ2-3; D is unresolved. The CDR3 is made up of 14 amino acids. The V end lost 0 bases, the J end lost 2 bases, and 7 bases lay between the germline ends. The germline gives CDR1 SGDLS, CDR2 YYNGEE. Here the CDR3 reads CASSVDQNTDTQYF. The DNA for the CDR3 is TGTGCCAGCAGCGTAGACCAGAACACAGATACGCAGTATTTT.

The chain couples TRBV6-1 to TRBJ1-1; D is unresolved. With 5 bases removed from V and 0 bases from J, the gap between germline ends came to 7 bases. This CDR3 has 13 residues. Germline V CDR1 and CDR2: MNHNS, SASEGT. The CDR3 DNA reads TGTGCCAGCAGTCTTAGCCTGAACACTGAAGCTTTCTTT. This sequence encodes CASSLSLNTEAFF.

This clone came up a few times. The chain couples TRBV7-3 to TRBJ2-2; TRBD2 aligns across 9 bases. V was clipped by 1 base and J by 2 bases; unmatched bases: 5. Germline CDR1 reads SGHTA; CDR2 reads FQGTGA. This CDR3 is 17 amino acids long. The CDR3 protein is CASSLMSLAGNTGELFF. CDR3 bases: TGTGCCAGCAGCTTAATGTCCCTAGCGGGAAACACCGGGGAGCTGTTTTTT.

This clone was seen more than once but under ten times. The rearrangement uses TRBV11-2 and TRBJ1-2, with 10 positions matching TRBD1. V dropped 3 bases and J dropped 4; count of bases not matched to a gene: 2. The CDR3 is made up of 14 amino acids. Germline V gene lookup returns CDR1 SGHAT and CDR2 FQNNGV. The CDR3 DNA reads TGTGCCAGCAGCTTGGGACAGGGGACCTATGGCTACACCTTC. It specifies CASSLGQGTYGYTF.

The chain recombines TRBV7-2 with TRBJ2-7, with TRBD1 identical over 7 bases. Germline loops: CDR1 SGHTA, CDR2 FQGNSA. Trimming removed 0 bases from V and 5 bases from J; junction bases left unmatched: 7. The CDR3 sequence is 15 residues long. The CDR3 sequence is CASSLAPGQSHEQYF. For the CDR3, the DNA is TGTGCCAGCAGCTTAGCCCCGGGACAGTCCCACGAGCAGTACTTC.

The chain links TRBV5-1 to TRBJ2-1; D might be TRBD2 (5 bases). This CDR3 is built from 15 residues. The V end was cut by 4 bases, the J end by 7 bases, with 18 bases between. Germline CDR1 SGHRS, CDR2 YFSETQ. CDR3 nucleotide sequence: TGCGCCAGCAGCCAAATAGCGTCGGGAACGAATGAGCAGTTCTTC. It codes for CASSQIASGTNEQFF.

V gene TRBV7-3 combines with J gene TRBJ2-3; 7 bases map to TRBD1. This CDR3 comprises 14 residues. The trim removed 5 bases at V and 5 bases at J, leaving 7 bases unmatched. Germline-derived CDR1 and CDR2 are SGHTA and FQGTGA. The CDR3 nucleotides are TGTGCCAGCAGCCTGGGACAGAACCGAGATACGCAGTATTTT. Translated: CASSLGQNRDTQYF. Filled out from reference TRBV7-3 and TRBJ2-3, the complete variable domain reads GAGVSQTPSNKVTEKGKYVELRCDPISGHTALYWYRQSLGQGPEFLIYFQGTGAADDSGLPNDRFFAVRPEGSVSTLKIQRTERGDSAVYLCASSLGQNRDTQYFGPGTRLTVL.

The chain joins TRBV28 to TRBJ1-1; perhaps TRBD1 as D (6 bases). This CDR3 spans 14 amino acids. V was trimmed by 6 bases and J by 3 bases, leaving 14 bases between them. The germline V gene encodes CDR1 MDHEN and CDR2 SYDVKM. The CDR3: CASRYRESDTEAFF. The CDR3 nucleotides read TGTGCCAGCAGGTACAGGGAGTCGGACACTGAAGCTTTCTTT.

The CDR3 DNA sequence: TGTGCCAGCAGAGATGACAGGGGGCTCTATGGCTACACCTTC. Residues: CASRDDRGLYGYTF. The J gene is TRBJ1-2, the V gene TRBV27; TRBD1 agrees at 10 bases. The CDR3 totals 14 residues. Losses at the gene ends were 6 bases for V and 4 bases for J; bases not matched to a gene: 5. Germline V lookup: CDR1 MNHEY, CDR2 SMNVEV (reference sequence).

The sample holds a few counts of this clone. The CDR3: CASSQGGARSNSPLHF. The CDR3 DNA reads as TGCGCCAGCAGCCAAGGCGGTGCACGGTCTAATTCACCCCTCCACTTT. This chain links TRBV4-3 with TRBJ1-6; D uncertain. This CDR3 spans 16 amino acids. With 1 base removed from V and 6 bases from J, the gap between germline ends came to 13 bases. In germline, CDR1 is LGHNA, CDR2 YSLEER.

The J gene is TRBJ2-3, the V gene TRBV2; maybe TRBD2 (5 bases). The V gene's germline CDR1 is SNHLY and CDR2 FYNNEI. V lost 7 bases to trimming and J lost 2 bases, with 13 bases between them. This CDR3 has 14 amino acids. The CDR3 DNA follows: TGTGCCAGCACCCAGCGGCTCTACACAGATACGCAGTATTTT. Translating gives CASTQRLYTDTQYF.

J is TRBJ2-4 and V is TRBV6-5; D perhaps matches TRBD2 (6 bases). The CDR3 loop spans 15 amino acids. Per germline, CDR1 MNHEY and CDR2 SVGAGI. The V end was cut by 10 bases, the J end by 1 base, with 17 bases between. In nucleotides, the CDR3 is TGTGCCACCGAGCCGAGGGGAGGCGCCAAAAACATTCAGTACTTC. It translates to CATEPRGGAKNIQYF.

This clone was observed once. J is TRBJ2-7 and V is TRBV6-5; D might be TRBD1 or TRBD2, each matching 5 bases. Deletions cut 6 bases from V and 2 bases from J, with 14 bases between. The length of the CDR3 is 14 residues. Looked up from germline, CDR1 is MNHEY and CDR2 is SVGAGI. This CDR3 is CASSPQKGPYEQYF. As DNA, the CDR3 is TGTGCCAGCAGCCCTCAGAAGGGACCCTACGAGCAGTACTTC.

V and J are TRBV4-3 and TRBJ1-2, with D perhaps matching TRBD1 (6 bases). Per germline, CDR1 LGHNA and CDR2 YSLEER. CDR3 size: 15 residues. The V end was cut by 1 base, the J end by 10 bases, with 19 bases between. The chain's CDR3 is CASSQGFQGIGHYTF. In DNA form, the CDR3 reads TGCGCCAGCAGCCAAGGATTTCAGGGGATCGGGCACTACACCTTC.

This rearrangement joins TRBV6-5 to TRBJ2-1, with 9 bases aligning to TRBD2. CDR1 MNHEY and CDR2 SVGAGI come from the germline V gene. CDR3 size: 15 residues. V dropped 2 bases and J dropped 8; count of bases not matched to a gene: 7. CDR3 coding DNA: TGTGCCAGCAGTTACAGCGCGGGAGGGCTGGATGAGCAGTTCTTC. This gives the protein CASSYSAGGLDEQFF.

The chain links TRBV27 to TRBJ1-2, with 8 bases fitting TRBD1. Germline V lookup: CDR1 MNHEY, CDR2 SMNVEV (reference sequence). CDR3 length equals 15 residues. The trim removed 6 bases at V and 7 bases at J, leaving 13 bases unmatched. The CDR3 DNA reads as TGTGCCAGCAGATCTACGACAGGGGCCGGGCGTGGCTACACCTTC. Translation gives CASRSTTGAGRGYTF.